This entry describes one T cell receptor (beta chain). CDR1 is SGHTA, CDR2 FQGNSA, per germline. V gave up 1 base and J gave up 8 bases, with 20 bases separating them. This CDR3 comprises 16 residues. Here immunoSEQ multiplex PCR was the method, and the copy in TCRdb shows in-frame clones only, minus some. This table has approximately 150,000 clones, 89% appearing once. This sample was taken from a study of control samples from healthy donors and cancer patients. This chain links TRBV7-2 with TRBJ1-1; no clear D gene. Sequenced: blood. The receptor comes from a man aged 30 to 39 in good health. The CDR3 spells CASSLVNTQSEAEAFF. The CDR3 coding sequence is TGTGCCAGCAGCTTAGTAAACACCCAATCTGAAGCCGAAGCTTTCTTT.